The following is a TCR beta chain sequence with its context. This entry is derived from a study of shared clonotypes between healthy human individuals. Assay used: immunoSEQ multiplex PCR; TCRdb lists only in-frame clones, some missing. Of 500,000 or so clones listed, roughly 95% were seen once; the top ten hold around 0.067%. This CDR3 has 12 amino acids. Per the germline V gene, CDR1 is GTSNPN and CDR2 is SVGIG (reference sequence). Trimming removed 2 bases from V and 2 bases from J, with 7 bases in between. The chain employs TRBV30 and TRBJ2-7; D gene unclear. The specimen sequenced was naive CD4+ T cells sorted from blood. Sample subset: CD45RA+ positively selected. The TCR originated in a woman younger than 45 in good health. The CDR3 coding sequence is TGTGCCTGGAGTCGTGGTCCCTACGAGCAGTACTTC. Its translation is CAWSRGPYEQYF.